This T cell receptor beta chain was sequenced for a study of shared clonotypes between healthy human individuals. Findings and caveats of the study: Among donors, clonotype sharing was expected to be affected by sequencing depth.

The table came from immunoSEQ multiplex PCR; TCRdb's copy has only in-frame clones and leaves some out. The sample carries about a million clones, 65% to 75% recorded once. This clone was observed many times. Its antigen is currently unknown. Caucasian adults residing in Nashville, Tennessee made up all the donors. Per the germline V gene, CDR1 is WSHSY and CDR2 is SAAADI. Trimming took 7 bases from V and 0 from J, leaving 9 bases between them. This CDR3 comprises 14 residues. The chain employs TRBV10-2 and TRBJ2-2; tentatively, D is TRBD2 (6 bases). Sequencing was done on a sample of memory CD4+ T cells sorted from blood. The subset denotes: CD45RA-negative fraction. The clonotype originates from a man younger than 35 in good health. CDR3 sequence reads: CASMGLSNTGELFF. The CDR3 nucleotides read TGCGCCAGCATGGGACTTTCGAACACCGGGGAGCTGTTTTTT.